The entry below describes one T cell receptor (beta chain). The antigen remains unidentified. V was clipped by 0 bases and J by 3 bases, with 21 bases between them. Germline-derived CDR1 and CDR2 are LGHDT and YNNKEL (reference sequence). This CDR3 comprises 18 residues. The data were taken from a study of T cell responses to AZD1222 COVID-19 vaccine. Study results and limitations: The sample set comprised mostly white British donors with more females, and clonal diversity was possibly underestimated. Once two AZD1222 doses were given, Spike-specific TCR breadth and depth went up. Vaccine-associated CD4 TCRs ranged over spike, dominating at 160-218 and 743-854.

Using immunoSEQ multiplex PCR, the repertoire was profiled, and TCRdb retains in-frame clones only, with some absent. The sample has some 150,000 clones, just over 90% seen once. This specimen consisted of peripheral blood, obtained on day 0 of MenACWY control vaccination. The clonotype comes from an adult in good health. The chain couples TRBV3-1 (or the pseudogene TRBV3-2) to TRBJ2-7; possible D gene TRBD1, 6 bases. The CDR3 coding sequence is TGTGCCAGCAGCCAAGATCGCCTTGTTGGACAGTTCTACTACGAGCAGTACTTC. It specifies CASSQDRLVGQFYYEQYF.